Following are 24 T cell receptor beta chains from one sample sequenced in a study of CD8+ T cells in alopecia areata (dated by TCRdb to the late 2010s). The library came from the immunoSEQ multiplex PCR assay. RNA was extracted from all samples and reverse transcribed into cDNA, which served as template for TCR sequencing. TCRdb carries this immuneACCESS record with in-frame sequences only. Its versions omit some clonotypes, under half of them owing to an unresolved V gene in the studies checked, with the rest unexplained. The sample table records around 100,000 clones; under 90% of these occur just once. The ten largest account for around 10% of the sample. In light of the paper, this sample's treatment or condition label describes: oral pan-JAK inhibitor, 5-10 mg twice daily. This specimen consisted of CD8+ T cells sorted from blood, obtained at approximately week 34, from a patient treated with tofacitinib. Receptors originate from a human donor with alopecia areata.

The J gene is TRBJ2-5, the V gene TRBV11-1; 7 bases match TRBD2. Matching the DNA end better, TRBJ2-7 makes the J call doubtful. The germline V gene has CDR1 SGHAT and CDR2 FQDESV (reference sequence). The CDR3 consists of 14 residues. The CDR3 bases are TGTGCCAGCAGCTTAGTTGGGACTAACTACGAGCAGTACTTC. This gives the protein CASSLVGTNYEQYF.

J is TRBJ2-3 and V is TRBV4-1; TRBD1 matches at 7 bases. Germline assignment: CDR1 MGHRA and CDR2 YSYEKL. This CDR3 has 14 amino acids. The junction had 10 bases not matched to a gene; V was cut back by 4 bases and J by 9 bases. The CDR3 nucleotides are TGCGCCAGCAGCCCGAACAGGGGCGACGGCACGCAGTATTTT. Translation gives CASSPNRGDGTQYF.

The rearrangement uses TRBV19 and TRBJ2-3; D may match TRBD1 or TRBD2 (5 bases each). Germline CDR1 LNHDA, CDR2 SQIVND (reference sequence). The V gene lost 0 bases and the J gene lost 0 bases, with 10 bases spanning the gap. The CDR3 is 16 residues long. CDR3 DNA: TGTGCCAGTAGTATAGATGGGACGGAAAGCACAGATACGCAGTATTTT. Translation gives CASSIDGTESTDTQYF.

The chain joins TRBV5-1 to TRBJ1-1; possibly TRBD1 for D (6 bases). CDR3 size: 13 residues. CDR1 and CDR2 (germline): SGHRS, YFSETQ. Trimming pared 3 bases from V and 7 bases from J, leaving 13 bases between. The CDR3 spells CASSSLGGDEAFF. CDR3 bases: TGCGCCAGCAGCTCCCTAGGGGGGGATGAAGCTTTCTTT. Full variable domain (remainder filled in from reference TRBV5-1 and TRBJ1-1): KAGVTQTPRYLIKTRGQQVTLSCSPISGHRSVSWYQQTPGQGLQFLFEYFSETQRNKGNFPGRFSGRQFSNSRSEMNVSTLELGDSALYLCASSSLGGDEAFFGQGTRLTVV.

V is TRBV5-4 and J is TRBJ2-7; a possible D gene is TRBD1 (6 bases). The germline CDR1 and CDR2 sequences are SGHNT and YYREEE (reference sequence). Trimming left V 4 bases short and J 0 bases short, with 29 bases between. The CDR3 length is 20 residues. CDR3 coding DNA: TGTGCCAGCAGCCCTGACCCACTAACAGGGAATCATTCCTACTCCTACGAGCAGTACTTC. Translating gives CASSPDPLTGNHSYSYEQYF.

J is TRBJ2-1 and V is TRBV5-1; D is possibly TRBD1 (5 bases). Between the trimmed V and J ends, which lost 0 bases and 5 bases, there was a span of 9 bases. Per germline, CDR1 SGHRS and CDR2 YFSETQ. The CDR3 covers 14 residues. CDR3 protein: CASSLADSHNEQFF. The DNA of the CDR3 is TGCGCCAGCAGCTTGGCCGACAGCCACAATGAGCAGTTCTTC.

The J gene is TRBJ1-1, the V gene TRBV29-1, with TRBD1 as a possible D gene (5 bases). This CDR3 region has 12 residues. Trimming cost V 4 bases and J 6 bases, with 12 bases left between them. Germline CDR1 SQVTM, CDR2 ANQGSEA. The CDR3 nucleotides are TGCAGCGTTGGTGGGGGAGTGTCTGAAGCTTTCTTT. Translating it yields CSVGGGVSEAFF.

The chain employs TRBV11-2 and TRBJ2-3; no firm D call. Germline V gene sequence: CDR1 SGHAT, CDR2 FQNNGV. The CDR3 totals 17 residues. Trimming removed 3 bases from V and 2 bases from J, with 18 bases in between. The DNA for the CDR3 is TGTGCCAGCAGCTTGGAAGGTGGGCAGGATTACACAGATACGCAGTATTTT. Translated, it gives CASSLEGGQDYTDTQYF.

The CDR3 nucleotides read TGTGCCAGCAGCTTAGGGACTCTAGACTACAATGAGCAGTTCTTC. It codes for CASSLGTLDYNEQFF. The rearrangement uses TRBV7-6 and TRBJ2-1, with a weak D call TRBD2 (5 bases). The ends were cut back, 1 base at V and 3 bases at J, with 10 bases in the middle. This CDR3 region has 15 residues. Germline CDR1 is SGHVS and CDR2 is FNYEAQ.

The chain employs TRBV7-9 and TRBJ2-5, with 7 bases identical to TRBD1. The V gene end was trimmed by 5 bases and the J gene end by 4 bases; junction bases not matched to a gene: 10. The CDR3 is 15 residues long. CDR1 is SEHNR and CDR2 is FQNEAQ in the germline V gene (reference sequence). The CDR3 sequence: CASSLTGTAGETQYF. The CDR3, as DNA: TGTGCCAGCAGCCTGACCGGGACAGCTGGAGAGACCCAGTACTTC. Full variable domain (remainder filled in from reference TRBV7-9 and TRBJ2-5): DTGVSQNPRHKITKRGQNVTFRCDPISEHNRLYWYRQTLGQGPEFLTYFQNEAQLEKSRLLSDRFSAERPKGSFSTLEIQRTEQGDSAMYLCASSLTGTAGETQYFGPGTRLLVL.

The rearrangement uses TRBV7-9 and TRBJ2-1, with 8 positions matching TRBD2. The ends lost 8 bases at V and 0 bases at J; junction bases unmatched: 9. The CDR3 has 16 amino acids. In germline, CDR1 is SEHNR, CDR2 FQNEAQ (reference sequence). For the CDR3, the DNA is TGTGCCAGCGCCCGGCCGGGGGGGGACTCCTACAATGAGCAGTTCTTC. This sequence encodes CASARPGGDSYNEQFF.

This clone showed up just once. The chain combines TRBV5-1 with TRBJ2-2; weak D call: TRBD1 (6 bases). This CDR3 is 11 amino acids long. From germline, CDR1 is SGHRS and CDR2 YFSETQ. Trimming left V 7 bases short and J 9 bases short, with 10 bases between. CDR3 sequence reads: CASSGDRELFF. The CDR3 region has the DNA TGCGCCAGCTCAGGGGACCGGGAGCTGTTTTTT. The full variable domain, completed using reference TRBV5-1 and TRBJ2-2, is KAGVTQTPRYLIKTRGQQVTLSCSPISGHRSVSWYQQTPGQGLQFLFEYFSETQRNKGNFPGRFSGRQFSNSRSEMNVSTLELGDSALYLCASSGDRELFFGEGSRLTVL.

Only a few counts were recorded for this clone. The chain combines TRBV5-4 with TRBJ2-7; D gene unclear. The length of the CDR3 is 13 residues. V was shortened by 0 bases and J by 0 bases, with 4 bases between the two germline ends. Germline V CDR1 and CDR2: SGHNT, YYREEE (reference sequence). This CDR3 is CASSLDNSYEQYF. Written as DNA, the CDR3 is TGTGCCAGCAGCTTGGATAACTCCTACGAGCAGTACTTC.

There are a few counts of this clone. The chain employs TRBV13 and TRBJ1-2; D is ambiguous. This CDR3 spans 14 amino acids. Deletions cut 4 bases from V and 4 bases from J, with 13 bases between. The germline V gene has CDR1 PRHDT and CDR2 FYEKMQ (reference sequence). CDR3 residues: CASSSPASGYGYTF. As DNA, the CDR3 is TGTGCCAGCAGCTCCCCTGCGTCGGGCTATGGCTACACCTTC.

In nucleotides, the CDR3 is TGTGCCAGCAGCGTACGGCAGGGTAGCACAGATACGCAGTATTTT. Protein sequence: CASSVRQGSTDTQYF. J is TRBJ2-3 and V is TRBV9; perhaps TRBD1 as D (5 bases). Per the germline V gene, CDR1 is SGDLS and CDR2 is YYNGEE. V was pared by 1 base and J by 0 bases, with 9 bases between. CDR3 size: 15 residues.

The chain links TRBV7-9 to TRBJ2-4; TRBD2 agrees at 9 bases. The CDR3 spans 16 residues. CDR1 and CDR2 (germline): SEHNR, FQNEAQ (reference sequence). V trimming: 5 bases; J trimming: 3 bases; junction bases outside the gene matches: 8. The CDR3 is CASSGPIAGVKNIQYF. The DNA for the CDR3 is TGTGCCAGCAGCGGGCCGATAGCGGGAGTCAAAAACATTCAGTACTTC.

This clone turned up a few times. This rearrangement joins TRBV14 to TRBJ2-7; tentatively, D is TRBD1 (6 bases). V gave up 2 bases and J gave up 2 bases, with 7 bases separating them. The CDR3 runs to 13 residues. Germline CDR1 reads SGHDN; CDR2 reads FVKESK. The chain's CDR3 is CASSQQGTYEQYF. DNA for the CDR3: TGTGCCAGCAGCCAACAGGGGACCTACGAGCAGTACTTC.

The rearrangement uses TRBV29-1 and TRBJ2-1; the match to TRBD1 covers 8 bases. J lost 13 bases, V lost 1 base, and 6 bases had no gene match. The CDR3 is made up of 12 amino acids. Germline-derived CDR1 and CDR2 are SQVTM and ANQGSEA. The CDR3 loop reads CSVEGGTGLQFF. The CDR3 DNA is TGCAGCGTTGAAGGAGGGACAGGCCTCCAGTTCTTC.

This clone was found once. This chain's CDR3 is CASRKGAGELFF. In DNA form, the CDR3 reads TGTGCCAGCAGAAAGGGAGCCGGGGAGCTGTTTTTT. This chain uses TRBV27 with TRBJ2-2; D is perhaps TRBD2 (5 bases). The CDR3 runs 12 residues. Germline CDR1 MNHEY, CDR2 SMNVEV (reference sequence). Trimming left V 6 bases short and J 6 bases short, with 8 bases between.

This clone was recorded once. The rearrangement links TRBV2 to TRBJ2-7, with unresolved D. V dropped 7 bases and J dropped 5 bases, with 12 bases sitting between them. The CDR3 totals 12 residues. CDR1 is SNHLY, CDR2 FYNNEI, per germline. Here the CDR3 DNA reads TGTGCCAGCATGGGCAGTCCCCACGAGCAGTACTTC. It translates to CASMGSPHEQYF.

V and J are TRBV7-9 and TRBJ2-1; the match to TRBD1 covers 11 bases. The CDR3 runs to 15 residues. Unmatched junction bases numbered 8, after V lost 5 bases and J lost 8 bases. The germline V gene encodes CDR1 SEHNR and CDR2 FQNEAQ (reference sequence). CDR3 sequence: CASSQGQGGTDEQFF. DNA for the CDR3: TGTGCCAGCAGCCAGGGACAGGGGGGGACGGATGAGCAGTTCTTC.

This clone was picked up one time. This sequence joins TRBV7-3 and TRBJ2-5; TRBD1 aligns across 12 bases. Germline V gene sequence: CDR1 SGHTA, CDR2 FQGTGA. The V and J ends lost 5 bases and 5 bases, in that order; junction bases with no gene match: 6. The CDR3 is 15 residues long. In nucleotides, the CDR3 is TGTGCCAGCAGCCCCGGGACAGGGGGCTGGGAGACCCAGTACTTC. Amino acid sequence: CASSPGTGGWETQYF.

The V and J genes are TRBV14 and TRBJ2-7; 9 nucleotides align to TRBD1. This CDR3 is 15 amino acids long. V shed 5 bases, J shed 3 bases, and the junction held 8 bases outside the gene matches. Germline lookup yields CDR1 SGHDN and CDR2 FVKESK. DNA for the CDR3: TGTGCCAGCAGCTGGGGGACAGGGATCTTCTACGAGCAGTACTTC. It encodes CASSWGTGIFYEQYF.

CDR3 amino acids: CASNTGAIGELFF. CDR3 sequence (DNA): TGTGCCAGCAATACGGGGGCGATCGGGGAGCTGTTTTTT. The chain joins TRBV28 to TRBJ2-2; D possibly matches TRBD1 or TRBD2 (6 bases each). The CDR3 loop spans 13 amino acids. The ends were cut back, 7 bases at V and 7 bases at J, with 13 bases in the middle. Germline CDR1 MDHEN, CDR2 SYDVKM.